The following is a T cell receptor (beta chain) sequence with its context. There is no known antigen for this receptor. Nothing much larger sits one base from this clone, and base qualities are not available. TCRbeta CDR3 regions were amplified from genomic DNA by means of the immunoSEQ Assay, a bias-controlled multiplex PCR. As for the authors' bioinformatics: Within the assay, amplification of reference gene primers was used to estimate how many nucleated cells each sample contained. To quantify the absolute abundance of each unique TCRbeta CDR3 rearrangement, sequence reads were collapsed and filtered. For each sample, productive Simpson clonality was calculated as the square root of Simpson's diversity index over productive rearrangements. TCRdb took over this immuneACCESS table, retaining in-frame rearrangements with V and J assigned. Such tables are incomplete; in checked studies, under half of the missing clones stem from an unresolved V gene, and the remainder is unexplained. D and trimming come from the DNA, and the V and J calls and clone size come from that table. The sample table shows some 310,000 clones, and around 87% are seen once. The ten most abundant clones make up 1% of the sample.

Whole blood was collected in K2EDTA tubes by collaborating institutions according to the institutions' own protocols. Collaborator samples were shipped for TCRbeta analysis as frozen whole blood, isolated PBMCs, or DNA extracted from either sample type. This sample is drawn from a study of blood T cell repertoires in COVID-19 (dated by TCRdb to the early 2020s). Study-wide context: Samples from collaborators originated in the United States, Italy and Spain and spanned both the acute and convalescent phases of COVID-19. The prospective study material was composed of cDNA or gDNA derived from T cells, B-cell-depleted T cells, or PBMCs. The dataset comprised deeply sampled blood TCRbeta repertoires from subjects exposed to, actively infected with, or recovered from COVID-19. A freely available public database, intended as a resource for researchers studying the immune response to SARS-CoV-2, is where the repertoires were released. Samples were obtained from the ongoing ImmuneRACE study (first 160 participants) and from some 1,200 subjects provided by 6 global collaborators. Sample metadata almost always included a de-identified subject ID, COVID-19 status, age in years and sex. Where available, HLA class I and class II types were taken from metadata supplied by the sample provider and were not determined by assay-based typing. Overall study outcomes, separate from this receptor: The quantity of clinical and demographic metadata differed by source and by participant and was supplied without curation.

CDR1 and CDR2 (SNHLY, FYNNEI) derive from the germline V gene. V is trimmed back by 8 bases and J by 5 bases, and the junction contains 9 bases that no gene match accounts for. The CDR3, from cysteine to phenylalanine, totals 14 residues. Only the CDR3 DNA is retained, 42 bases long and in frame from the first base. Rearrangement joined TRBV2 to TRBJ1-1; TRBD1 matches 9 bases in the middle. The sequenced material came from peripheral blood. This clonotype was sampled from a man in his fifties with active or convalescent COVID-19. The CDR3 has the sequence CASRTGGASTEAFF. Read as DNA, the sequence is TGTGCCAGCCGAACAGGGGGCGCGAGTACTGAAGCTTTCTTT.